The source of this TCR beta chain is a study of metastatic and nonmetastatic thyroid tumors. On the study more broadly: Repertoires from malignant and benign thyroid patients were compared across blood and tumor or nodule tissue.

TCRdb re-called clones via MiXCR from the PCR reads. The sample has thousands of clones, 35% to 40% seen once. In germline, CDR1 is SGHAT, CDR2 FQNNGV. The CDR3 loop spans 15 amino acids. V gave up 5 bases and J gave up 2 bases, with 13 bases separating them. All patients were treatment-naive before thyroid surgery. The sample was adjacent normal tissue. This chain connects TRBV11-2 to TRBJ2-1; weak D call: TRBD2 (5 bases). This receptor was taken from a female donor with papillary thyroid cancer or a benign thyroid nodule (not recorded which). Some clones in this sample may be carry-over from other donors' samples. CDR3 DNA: TGTGCCAGCAGCGCTAGAGGAGGTCCCTACAATGAGCAGTTCTTC. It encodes CASSARGGPYNEQFF. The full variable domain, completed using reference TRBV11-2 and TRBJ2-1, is EAGVAQSPRYKIIEKRQSVAFWCNPISGHATLYWYQQILGQGPKLLIQFQNNGVVDDSQLPKDRFSAERLKGVDSTLKIQPAKLEDSAVYLCASSARGGPYNEQFFGPGTRLTVL.